Following are 20 T cell receptor beta chains from one sample sequenced in a study of PD-L1 blockade in urothelial cancer. Libraries were prepared by immunoSEQ multiplex PCR; TCRdb keeps only in-frame clonotypes and omits some of them. The table records around 110,000 clones, about 89% of them present only once. Time point in this sample: peripheral blood 6 weeks after treatment start. Specimen: PBMCs, collected around atezolizumab (anti-PD-L1) treatment. Receptors were obtained from a man aged 55 to 70 with urothelial cancer.

V usage is TRBV7-2 and J usage is TRBJ2-7, with 8 bases lining up with TRBD1. The CDR3 runs 13 residues. V was clipped by 8 bases and J by 6 bases; unmatched bases: 9. Germline V gene sequence: CDR1 SGHTA, CDR2 FQGNSA. For the CDR3, the DNA is TGTGCCAGCTCGACCCAGGGGGCGTCCGAGCAGTACTTC. Translation gives CASSTQGASEQYF. Combining the CDR3 with reference TRBV7-2 and TRBJ2-7 gives the whole variable domain GAGVSQSPSNKVTEKGKDVELRCDPISGHTALYWYRQSLGQGLEFLIYFQGNSAPDKSGLPSDRFSAERTGGSVSTLTIQRTQQEDSAVYLCASSTQGASEQYFGPGTRLTVT.

This chain links TRBV14 with TRBJ1-1; D unresolved. From germline, CDR1 is SGHDN and CDR2 FVKESK. The germline V and J ends were trimmed by 0 bases and 4 bases, with 9 bases remaining between them. This CDR3 spans 14 amino acids. The CDR3 nucleotides are TGTGCCAGCAGCCAAGATGTGTACGGCACTGAAGCTTTCTTT. It specifies CASSQDVYGTEAFF.

This sequence joins TRBV2 and TRBJ1-4; no clear D gene. Germline CDR1 is SNHLY and CDR2 is FYNNEI. The CDR3 is 14 amino acids. Trimming cost V 4 bases and J 6 bases, with 12 bases left between them. The CDR3 is CASSGVMGDEKLFF. CDR3 in DNA: TGTGCCAGCAGTGGTGTCATGGGAGATGAAAAACTGTTTTTT. Complete variable domain (other parts from reference TRBV2 and TRBJ1-4): EPEVTQTPSHQVTQMGQEVILRCVPISNHLYFYWYRQILGQKVEFLVSFYNNEISEKSEIFDDQFSVERPDGSNFTLKIRSTKLEDSAMYFCASSGVMGDEKLFFGSGTQLSVL.

The V gene is TRBV28, the J gene TRBJ1-6; D call uncertain. V dropped 10 bases and J dropped 8 bases, with 12 bases sitting between them. This CDR3 region has 12 residues. Per the germline V gene, CDR1 is MDHEN and CDR2 is SYDVKM. CDR3 protein: CANGGKYSPLHF. CDR3 sequence (DNA): TGTGCCAATGGAGGGAAATATTCACCCCTCCACTTT.

The chain couples TRBV19 to TRBJ1-1; possible D gene TRBD1, 6 bases. Trimming took off 3 bases at V and 0 bases at J, with 11 bases between the two ends. Germline CDR1 is LNHDA and CDR2 is SQIVND (reference sequence). CDR3 length: 15 residues. The CDR3 loop is CASSITGTMNTEAFF. CDR3 bases: TGTGCCAGTAGTATCACAGGGACAATGAACACTGAAGCTTTCTTT.

The chain couples TRBV10-3 to TRBJ2-7; D ambiguous. The CDR3 covers 14 residues. The V end was cut by 0 bases, the J end by 3 bases, with 9 bases between. The germline V gene encodes CDR1 ENHRY and CDR2 SYGVKD. The CDR3, as DNA: TGTGCCATCAGTGAGTCGAACACGCTCTACGAGCAGTACTTC. The encoded protein is CAISESNTLYEQYF.

V is TRBV29-1 and J is TRBJ1-5, with 12 bases matching TRBD1. Trimming at V came to 4 bases and at J to 4 bases, leaving 5 bases not matched to a gene. Germline loops: CDR1 SQVTM, CDR2 ANQGSEA. There are 15 residues in the CDR3. The CDR3 reads CSVAEGQGANQPQHF. The CDR3 coding sequence is TGCAGCGTTGCAGAGGGACAGGGGGCGAATCAGCCCCAGCATTTT. Together with reference TRBV29-1 and TRBJ1-5, the CDR3 gives the full variable domain: SAVISQKPSRDICQRGTSLTIQCQVDSQVTMMFWYRQQPGQSLTLIATANQGSEATYESGFVIDKFPISRPNLTFSTLTVSNMSPEDSSIYLCSVAEGQGANQPQHFGDGTRLSIL.

Notes on this clone: Compared with germline, one end of the junction differs, possibly owing to a read error. The chain joins TRBV15 to TRBJ2-5; TRBD1 matches at 7 bases. Germline CDR1 reads LNHNV; CDR2 reads YYDKDF (reference sequence). The CDR3 loop spans 15 amino acids. In DNA form, the CDR3 reads TGTGCCACCACCAGAGACAGGGCCCCACAAGAGACCCAGTACTTC. Translation: CATTRDRAPQETQYF.

This clone came up once. The V gene is TRBV6-6, the J gene TRBJ1-2, with 7 bases that match TRBD1. The CDR3 spans 16 residues. Germline V CDR1 and CDR2: MNHNY, SVGAGI (reference sequence). Trimming cost V 7 bases and J 3 bases; bases outside gene matches: 14. CDR3 sequence reads: CASNVDTGQIDYGYTF. The CDR3 nucleotides are TGTGCCAGCAACGTCGATACGGGACAGATCGACTATGGCTACACCTTC.

The rearrangement joins TRBV14 to TRBJ2-1; 10 nucleotides line up with TRBD1. This CDR3 has 14 amino acids. Germline V CDR1 and CDR2: SGHDN, FVKESK. V lost 4 bases to trimming and J lost 7 bases; unmatched junction nucleotides: 4. The CDR3 nucleotides read TGTGCCAGCAGCCCTCGGACAGGGGGAAATGAGCAGTTCTTC. It encodes CASSPRTGGNEQFF.

This chain uses TRBV9 with TRBJ1-3; 9 bases line up with TRBD1. The CDR3 has 16 residues. Trimming took 5 bases from V and 0 from J; bases not matched to a gene: 6. Germline V gives CDR1 SGDLS, CDR2 YYNGEE. CDR3 sequence: CASRSGTGNSGNTIYF. As DNA, the CDR3 is TGTGCCAGCAGGTCCGGGACAGGGAACTCTGGAAACACCATATATTTT.

CDR3 DNA: TGCGCCAGCGGATCCGGGACTATAAGGTCGGAGACCCAGTACTTC. This encodes CASGSGTIRSETQYF. The V gene is TRBV5-1, the J gene TRBJ2-5, with TRBD2 identical over 7 bases. Germline assignment: CDR1 SGHRS and CDR2 YFSETQ. This CDR3 has 15 amino acids. V dropped 7 bases and J dropped 5; count of bases not matched to a gene: 14. Using reference TRBV5-1 and TRBJ2-5 for the parts outside the CDR3, the full variable domain is KAGVTQTPRYLIKTRGQQVTLSCSPISGHRSVSWYQQTPGQGLQFLFEYFSETQRNKGNFPGRFSGRQFSNSRSEMNVSTLELGDSALYLCASGSGTIRSETQYFGPGTRLLVL.

The gene calls are TRBV11-2 and TRBJ2-7; no definite D call. This CDR3 region has 12 residues. The ends were cut back, 1 base at V and 4 bases at J, with 5 bases in the middle. Germline loops: CDR1 SGHAT, CDR2 FQNNGV. The CDR3 bases are TGTGCCAGCAGCTTAGTTCCGTACGAGCAGTACTTC. Translated, it gives CASSLVPYEQYF.

The chain recombines TRBV23-1 with TRBJ1-5; tentative D call: TRBD1 (5 bases). TRBV23-1 is sorted into the ORF group, with uncertain function. The CDR3 runs to 17 residues. The V end lost 2 bases, the J end lost 5 bases, and 19 bases lay between the germline ends. The CDR3 protein is CASSQIARDSLDQPQHF. CDR3 coding DNA: TGCGCCAGCAGTCAAATCGCCCGTGACAGCTTAGATCAGCCCCAGCATTTT.

This rearrangement joins TRBV19 to TRBJ2-3; tentative D call: TRBD2 (5 bases). The V and J ends lost 5 bases and 3 bases respectively, with 9 bases between them. CDR3 length equals 13 residues. CDR1 and CDR2 (germline): LNHDA, SQIVND (reference sequence). CDR3 in DNA: TGTGCCAGTAGTTCCGGGAATACAGATACGCAGTATTTT. Its translation is CASSSGNTDTQYF.

This clone was counted once. The chain employs TRBV10-3 and TRBJ1-2; TRBD1 aligns across 10 bases. There are 14 residues in the CDR3. With V trimmed by 6 bases and J by 2 bases, 3 bases remained unmatched. Germline V gives CDR1 ENHRY, CDR2 SYGVKD. The CDR3 DNA is TGTGCCATCAGCGGACAGGGGGGGAACTATGGCTACACCTTC. Translating it yields CAISGQGGNYGYTF.

The chain is built from TRBV27 and TRBJ1-5; weak D call: TRBD1 (6 bases). The V and J ends lost 4 bases and 7 bases respectively, with 14 bases between them. Germline values: CDR1 MNHEY, CDR2 SMNVEV (reference sequence). The CDR3 totals 14 residues. DNA for the CDR3: TGTGCCAGCAGTTACCAGGGGAAGGGCCAGCCCCAGCATTTT. It specifies CASSYQGKGQPQHF.

The CDR3 bases are TGTGCCAGCAGCTTGAGGGGGAACTCAAACTATGGCTACACCTTC. This gives the protein CASSLRGNSNYGYTF. J is TRBJ1-2 and V is TRBV5-6; the D gene is possibly TRBD1 (6 bases). In germline, CDR1 is SGHDT, CDR2 YYEEEE. V dropped 1 base and J dropped 2 bases, with 12 bases sitting between them. The length of the CDR3 is 15 residues.

The chain recombines TRBV10-3 with TRBJ2-1, with 7 bases lining up with TRBD1. The V and J ends lost 9 bases and 5 bases, in that order; junction bases with no gene match: 7. The germline V gene encodes CDR1 ENHRY and CDR2 SYGVKD. The CDR3 has 13 residues. The CDR3, as DNA: TGTGCCATATACTCCGGGACAGACAATGAGCAGTTCTTC. This gives the protein CAIYSGTDNEQFF.

The V call is TRBV2, the J call TRBJ2-4; 7 nucleotides match TRBD2. This CDR3 spans 16 amino acids. The ends lost 3 bases at V and 0 bases at J; junction bases unmatched: 5. Germline CDR1 reads SNHLY; CDR2 reads FYNNEI. The CDR3 loop is CASSEGGGLAKNIQYF. DNA of the CDR3: TGTGCCAGCAGTGAGGGGGGAGGGCTAGCCAAAAACATTCAGTACTTC. Complete variable domain (other parts from reference TRBV2 and TRBJ2-4): EPEVTQTPSHQVTQMGQEVILRCVPISNHLYFYWYRQILGQKVEFLVSFYNNEISEKSEIFDDQFSVERPDGSNFTLKIRSTKLEDSAMYFCASSEGGGLAKNIQYFGAGTRLSVL.